A single sample gave rise to the 5 T cell receptor beta chains below, sequenced in a study of regulatory T cells in long-lasting Graves disease. Construction of the TCR beta libraries employed iRepertoire HTBI primers in conjunction with Arm-PCR of CDR3 regions. TCRdb itself ran the multiplex PCR reads through MiXCR, one entry per CDR3 protein. The sample has around 500,000 distinct CDR3 sequences, around 11% seen once; the top ten hold roughly 8.2%. Described time point: newly diagnosed GD, antithyroid drugs for less than 3 months. Extracted RNA from PBMCs served as the source of the TCR library. The same sample was also studied in work on T cells in Graves' hyperthyroidism and ophthalmopathy.

The sample here was peripheral blood mononuclear cells (PBMCs), taken at new diagnosis, from a patient treated with antithyroid drugs. All receptors come from a woman in her 30s with Graves disease.

This clonotype was seen repeatedly, ten times or more. This chain uses TRBV30 with TRBJ1-2; D remains ambiguous. Trimming took off 2 bases at V and 4 bases at J, with 17 bases between the two ends. CDR3 length: 15 residues. Germline CDR1 GTSNPN, CDR2 SVGIG (reference sequence). The DNA of the CDR3 is TGTGCCTGGAGTACTCTACGTGGCAGAAGCTATGGCTACACCTTC. Its translation is CAWSTLRGRSYGYTF.

A few counts support this clonotype. In nucleotides, the CDR3 is TGCAGTGCTAGAGATGGGAGGAGCGGGAGGGCCGGAGAGACCCAGTACTTC. As protein: CSARDGRSGRAGETQYF. This chain links TRBV20-1 with TRBJ2-5; 10 bases agree with TRBD2. The CDR3 is 17 amino acids. Trimming at V came to 0 bases and at J to 4 bases, leaving 11 bases not matched to a gene. Germline loops: CDR1 DFQATT, CDR2 SNEGSKA (reference sequence).

V is TRBV27 and J is TRBJ2-7; TRBD1 matches at 10 bases. This CDR3 region has 15 residues. Looked up from germline, CDR1 is MNHEY and CDR2 is SMNVEV (reference sequence). The V gene end was trimmed by 3 bases and the J gene end by 5 bases; junction bases not matched to a gene: 7. CDR3 sequence (DNA): TGTGCCAGCAGTTTCATAGGGACAGGGGTGCACGAGCAGTACTTC. As protein: CASSFIGTGVHEQYF.

This clonotype has at least ten counts. J is TRBJ2-5 and V is TRBV28, with D perhaps TRBD1 (5 bases). Germline CDR1 and CDR2: MDHEN and SYDVKM. The length of the CDR3 is 14 residues. Trimming stripped 4 bases from V and 5 bases from J, with 14 bases between. The CDR3: CASSYGAVGETQYF. DNA of the CDR3: TGTGCCAGCAGTTATGGGGCAGTGGGGGAGACCCAGTACTTC.

This clonotype showed up many times. This chain connects TRBV11-2 to TRBJ2-5; 10 bases map to TRBD1. Trimming took 3 bases from V and 3 from J; bases not matched to a gene: 1. This CDR3 is 14 amino acids long. Germline V gene sequence: CDR1 SGHAT, CDR2 FQNNGV. The CDR3 loop reads CASSLTGGEETQYF. In DNA, the CDR3 is TGTGCCAGCAGCTTGACAGGGGGCGAAGAGACCCAGTACTTC.